This T cell receptor beta chain is drawn from a study of PD-1 blockade in classical Hodgkin lymphoma. Study context: The patients were dosed with nivolumab 3 mg/kg, infused intravenously every 2 weeks.

Comment on this clone: Its target is not known.

The repertoire was sequenced with immunoSEQ multiplex PCR; TCRdb's copy has only in-frame clones and lacks some. The repertoire holds 95,000 to 100,000 clones, around 89% seen once, with 6.6% in the top ten. Every one of the patients relapsed after autologous stem cell transplantation (brentuximab vedotin exposure was variable). Broader study findings: Some patients began nivolumab under 1 year after ASCT. These patients were excluded from later analyses. Lower baseline TCR diversity marked trial partial responders and progressors.

The CDR3 runs 14 residues. The J segment lost 4 bases and the V segment lost 3 bases, leaving 2 bases of the junction unmatched. CDR1 SGHTA and CDR2 FQGNSA come from the germline V gene. The TCR sequence derives from a human donor with classical Hodgkin lymphoma. The sequenced sample was peripheral blood mononuclear cells (PBMCs), obtained before the second cycle of nivolumab. The chain has TRBV7-2 and TRBJ1-1; 10 bases agree with TRBD1. In DNA form, the CDR3 reads TGTGCCAGCAGCTTGGACAGGGGGGTCACTGAAGCTTTCTTT. Protein sequence: CASSLDRGVTEAFF.